Each of the 21 T cell receptor beta chains below was sequenced from the same sample in a study of T-cell reconstitution after alpha-beta-depleted transplantation in children. Unique molecular identifiers tagged the TCRbeta library. TCRdb fed the PCR reads into MiXCR, producing one record per CDR3 protein. This sample has about 980,000 distinct CDR3 sequences, with about 30% found just once. The input for sequencing was PBMCs, mostly from graft donor cells, taken 360 days after TCRalphabeta/CD19-depleted stem cell transplant. Every receptor here comes from a boy under two years old who had a stem cell transplant for SCID, so the T cells may come from the graft donor.

In this sample, this clonotype turned up a few times. The gene calls are TRBV27 and TRBJ1-5; D remains ambiguous. The CDR3 covers 16 residues. Trimming pared 0 bases from V and 3 bases from J, leaving 12 bases between. Looked up from germline, CDR1 is MNHEY and CDR2 is SMNVEV (reference sequence). CDR3 nucleotides: TGTGCCAGCAGTTTATCGGCACGGTTGGCCAATCAGCCCCAGCATTTT. This translates into CASSLSARLANQPQHF.

This clonotype was seen a handful of times. The genes are TRBV24-1 and TRBJ2-1; weak D call: TRBD1 (6 bases). V was cut by 5 bases and J by 5 bases, with 9 bases left in between. Germline V lookup: CDR1 KGHDR, CDR2 SFDVKD. The CDR3 is made up of 13 amino acids. The CDR3 loop reads CATSGSGDNEQFF. Written as DNA, the CDR3 is TGTGCCACCAGTGGGTCAGGGGACAATGAGCAGTTCTTC.

V gene TRBV9 combines with J gene TRBJ1-2; D perhaps matches TRBD1 (5 bases). V lost 4 bases to trimming and J lost 1 base, with 11 bases between them. The CDR3 totals 14 residues. From germline, CDR1 is SGDLS and CDR2 YYNGEE. The CDR3 DNA reads as TGTGCCAGCAGCTCAGGGCGCTATAACTATGGCTACACCTTC. Protein product: CASSSGRYNYGYTF.

This clonotype was counted only a few times. The rearrangement uses TRBV2 and TRBJ2-1; D possibly corresponds to TRBD2 (6 bases). CDR1 SNHLY and CDR2 FYNNEI come from the germline V gene. Deletions cut 4 bases from V and 0 bases from J, with 7 bases between. This CDR3 is built from 14 residues. CDR3 loop: CASSVEGSYNEQFF. CDR3 coding DNA: TGTGCCAGCAGTGTGGAGGGCTCCTACAATGAGCAGTTCTTC.

The chain recombines TRBV18 with TRBJ2-2; no clear D. V was pared by 3 bases and J by 0 bases, with 5 bases between. Germline-derived CDR1 and CDR2 are KGHSH and LQKENI. The CDR3 loop spans 14 amino acids. The CDR3: CASSPVTNTGELFF. The CDR3 nucleotides read TGTGCCAGCTCACCCGTTACGAACACCGGGGAGCTGTTTTTT.

This clonotype showed up just a few times. This chain connects TRBV20-1 to TRBJ2-7, with D unresolved. The CDR3 is 13 residues long. V was pared by 3 bases and J by 1 base, with 10 bases between. CDR1 and CDR2 (germline): DFQATT, SNEGSKA (reference sequence). The CDR3 spells CSASPILSYEQYF. In nucleotides, the CDR3 is TGCAGTGCTAGCCCGATCTTATCCTACGAGCAGTACTTC.

V gene TRBV2 combines with J gene TRBJ2-2; D possibly corresponds to TRBD2 (5 bases). The CDR3 is made up of 14 amino acids. Germline CDR1 and CDR2: SNHLY and FYNNEI. Trimming removed 8 bases from V and 6 bases from J, with 16 bases in between. The CDR3 is CASVGGPLPGELFF. The CDR3 DNA follows: TGTGCCAGCGTTGGAGGACCCCTGCCCGGGGAGCTGTTTTTT. The whole variable domain, filled in from reference TRBV2 and TRBJ2-2, reads EPEVTQTPSHQVTQMGQEVILRCVPISNHLYFYWYRQILGQKVEFLVSFYNNEISEKSEIFDDQFSVERPDGSNFTLKIRSTKLEDSAMYFCASVGGPLPGELFFGEGSRLTVL.

This chain links TRBV9 with TRBJ2-1, with 7 positions matching TRBD1. The CDR3 runs to 16 residues. Germline values: CDR1 SGDLS, CDR2 YYNGEE. V lost 0 bases to trimming and J lost 3 bases; unmatched junction nucleotides: 6. CDR3 nucleotide sequence: TGTGCCAGCAGCGTAGTTGACAGGGTCATCTACAATGAGCAGTTCTTC. Translated, it gives CASSVVDRVIYNEQFF.

This clonotype was counted only a few times. The rearrangement joins TRBV24-1 to TRBJ2-5; 9 nucleotides line up with TRBD2. After removal of 1 base from V and 2 bases from J, the junction contained 7 bases not matched to a gene. This CDR3 is 17 amino acids long. From germline, CDR1 is KGHDR and CDR2 SFDVKD. The CDR3 region has the DNA TGTGCCACCAGTGATTTCAGGGAGCGGGGGGAACAAGAGACCCAGTACTTC. Translating gives CATSDFRERGEQETQYF.

This clonotype has a handful of counts. The chain carries TRBV6-1 and TRBJ2-1; 8 nucleotides agree with TRBD2. The germline V gene encodes CDR1 MNHNS and CDR2 SASEGT. Unmatched junction bases numbered 7, after V lost 7 bases and J lost 8 bases. This CDR3 comprises 13 residues. As DNA, the CDR3 is TGTGCCAGCACCGGGGGGGCCAGAGATGAGCAGTTCTTC. Translated, it gives CASTGGARDEQFF.

This clonotype was seen just once. The chain uses TRBV24-1 and TRBJ2-5, with a tentative D call TRBD2 (6 bases). V gave up 5 bases and J gave up 7 bases, with 10 bases separating them. The CDR3 is 12 amino acids. The germline CDR1 and CDR2 sequences are KGHDR and SFDVKD. CDR3 residues: CATSALGGTQYF. CDR3 DNA sequence: TGTGCCACCAGTGCCCTGGGGGGGACCCAGTACTTC.

In its sample, this clonotype was seen a few times. V is TRBV2 and J is TRBJ2-3; no firm D call. Germline V CDR1 and CDR2: SNHLY, FYNNEI. The V end was cut by 5 bases, the J end by 6 bases, with 12 bases between. The CDR3 loop spans 13 amino acids. CDR3 in amino acids: CASSRDAMDTQYF. CDR3 DNA: TGTGCCAGCAGTCGCGATGCGATGGATACGCAGTATTTT. Full variable domain (outside the CDR3, taken from reference TRBV2 and TRBJ2-3): EPEVTQTPSHQVTQMGQEVILRCVPISNHLYFYWYRQILGQKVEFLVSFYNNEISEKSEIFDDQFSVERPDGSNFTLKIRSTKLEDSAMYFCASSRDAMDTQYFGPGTRLTVL.

CDR3 sequence (DNA): TGTGCCAGCAGTTACGAGGGTTACACCGGGGAGCTGTTTTTT. This gives the protein CASSYEGYTGELFF. The chain has TRBV6-5 and TRBJ2-2, with a weak D call TRBD2 (5 bases). Germline V gene sequence: CDR1 MNHEY, CDR2 SVGAGI. The V end lost 2 bases, the J end lost 3 bases, and 7 bases lay between the germline ends. This CDR3 contains 14 residues.

This chain connects TRBV5-1 to TRBJ2-4; TRBD2 agrees at 7 bases. CDR3 length: 12 amino acids. CDR1 and CDR2 (germline): SGHRS, YFSETQ. V lost 4 bases and J lost 6; bases outside the gene matches: 1. The CDR3 DNA is TGCGCCAGCAGCGTAGCGGGAAACATTCAGTACTTC. This sequence encodes CASSVAGNIQYF.

V is TRBV6-5 and J is TRBJ2-5, with TRBD1 matching over 8 bases. The CDR3 runs to 15 residues. Trimming cost V 2 bases and J 4 bases; bases outside gene matches: 6. The germline gives CDR1 MNHEY, CDR2 SVGAGI. Here the CDR3 reads CASSYRQGIRETQYF. The CDR3 nucleotides are TGTGCCAGCAGTTACAGACAGGGGATAAGAGAGACCCAGTACTTC.

This clonotype was recorded a few times. V usage is TRBV4-3 and J usage is TRBJ2-1, with 9 bases that match TRBD2. Trimming at V came to 1 base and at J to 7 bases, leaving 11 bases not matched to a gene. The germline gives CDR1 LGHNA, CDR2 YSLEER. CDR3 size: 17 residues. The CDR3 DNA reads as TGCGCCAGCAGCCAAGTGATCCTAGCGGGGTTGAAGAATGAGCAGTTCTTC. It translates to CASSQVILAGLKNEQFF.

This clonotype was detected a few times. This rearrangement joins TRBV20-1 to TRBJ1-4, with D perhaps TRBD1 (6 bases). The germline CDR1 and CDR2 sequences are DFQATT and SNEGSKA (reference sequence). V dropped 3 bases and J dropped 5 bases, with 10 bases sitting between them. This CDR3 is 13 amino acids long. The CDR3 region is CSASRGGNEKLFF. The CDR3 nucleotides are TGCAGTGCTAGTAGGGGGGGCAATGAAAAACTGTTTTTT.

The chain recombines TRBV27 with TRBJ2-7; TRBD1 might be the D (6 bases). V was pared by 6 bases and J by 3 bases, with 24 bases between. The CDR3 runs to 17 residues. Germline V gives CDR1 MNHEY, CDR2 SMNVEV (reference sequence). The CDR3 region has the DNA TGTGCCAGCAGCTTCTACAGGGATCCGCGATTTATCTACGAGCAGTACTTC. Translating gives CASSFYRDPRFIYEQYF.

This clonotype was recorded a few times. This chain connects TRBV12-3 or TRBV12-4 to TRBJ2-2, with 14 bases identical to TRBD2. The trim removed 6 bases at V and 2 bases at J, leaving 5 bases unmatched. The CDR3 is 17 residues long. Here the CDR3 reads CASSPGLAGANTGELFF. Written as DNA, the CDR3 is TGTGCCAGCAGCCCGGGACTAGCGGGGGCAAACACCGGGGAGCTGTTTTTT.

The CDR3 DNA reads TGCAGCGTTACCGGGACTAGCGGCTTCTACAATGAGCAGTTCTTC. Translating gives CSVTGTSGFYNEQFF. The chain combines TRBV29-1 with TRBJ2-1; 11 bases line up with TRBD2. The CDR3 has 15 amino acids. J lost 3 bases, V lost 5 bases, and 6 bases had no gene match. CDR1 is SQVTM, CDR2 ANQGSEA, per germline.

This chain joins TRBV6-1 and TRBJ1-2; 8 nucleotides line up with TRBD1. V gave up 8 bases and J gave up 4 bases; unmatched junction bases: 9. From germline, CDR1 is MNHNS and CDR2 SASEGT. This CDR3 spans 14 amino acids. In DNA, the CDR3 is TGTGCCAGCGGACAGGACAGGGTGCGCTATGGCTACACCTTC. This codes for CASGQDRVRYGYTF.